This T cell receptor (beta chain) was sequenced for a study of T cells after yellow fever vaccination. The junction had 2 bases not matched to a gene; V was cut back by 1 base and J by 5 bases. The germline CDR1 and CDR2 sequences are LGHNA and YNFKEQ. The CDR3 is made up of 15 amino acids. As TCR cDNA was made by 5'RACE template switching, a universal primer site and UMIs were added. One entry per CDR3 protein, called by TCRdb with MiXCR from the 5' RACE reads. Of roughly 32,000 distinct CDR3 sequences detected, 5% to 8.5% appear once; the ten largest clones hold 22%. Study outcomes and limitations: FACS-sorted repertoires could harbor abundant contaminating bulk-population clonotypes. Few clonotypes appeared in both CD4 and CD8 compartments. Clones that expanded after primary vaccination mostly reappeared after the booster (96% CD4, approximately 85% CD8).

The sequenced sample was PBMCs, either bulk or a sorted T-cell subset (CD4+, CD8+, memory, or dextramer-sorted; not recorded which), obtained on the day of the first yellow fever vaccination. This clonotype originated in a man aged 18 to 35 who received the YFV17D yellow fever vaccine. The chain is built from TRBV4-2 and TRBJ1-4, with 9 bases fitting TRBD1. The CDR3 DNA follows: TGTGCCAGCAGCCAAGGCGGACAGGGGAATGAAAAACTGTTTTTT. Its translation: CASSQGGQGNEKLFF.